The 6 T cell receptor beta chains below all came from one sample that was sequenced in a study of T cell changes during pregnancy in multiple sclerosis. Profiling relied on immunoSEQ multiplex PCR, and the TCRdb table lists in-frame clones only, not all of them. The table shows more than 60,000 clones, with 91% occurring only once. Sample: CD4+ T cells from peripheral blood mononuclear cells, taken in the third trimester of pregnancy. These receptors all stem from a female donor in good health, enrolled as a control in a pregnancy study.

The rearrangement uses TRBV4-2 and TRBJ2-2; D might be TRBD2 (6 bases). CDR1 and CDR2 (germline): LGHNA, YNFKEQ. The CDR3 contains 15 residues. Trimming cost V 6 bases and J 3 bases, with 14 bases left between them. CDR3 loop: CASRIRTTDTGELFF. The CDR3, as DNA: TGTGCCAGCAGAATCAGGACTACTGACACCGGGGAGCTGTTTTTT.

This clone was picked up a small number of times. The V call is TRBV4-1, the J call TRBJ1-1, with D unresolved. V was cut by 0 bases and J by 0 bases, with 8 bases left in between. Germline assignment: CDR1 MGHRA and CDR2 YSYEKL. The CDR3 extends over 15 amino acids. The CDR3 bases are TGCGCCAGCAGCCAAGATTACTTCATGAACACTGAAGCTTTCTTT. Its translation is CASSQDYFMNTEAFF.

V usage is TRBV9 and J usage is TRBJ2-3; 11 nucleotides agree with TRBD1. The CDR3 has 17 residues. Trimming removed 3 bases from V and 5 bases from J; junction bases left unmatched: 11. Germline V gene data show CDR1 as SGDLS and CDR2 as YYNGEE. CDR3 sequence (DNA): TGTGCCAGCAGCGCTTACGGGACAGGGGGAAAGGGAGATACGCAGTATTTT. It encodes CASSAYGTGGKGDTQYF.

V and J are TRBV5-8 and TRBJ2-7; a weak D match, TRBD1 (6 bases). CDR3 length equals 13 residues. CDR1 and CDR2 from the germline V gene are SGHTS and YDEGEE. The ends were cut back, 5 bases at V and 6 bases at J, with 15 bases in the middle. CDR3 nucleotides: TGTGCCAGCAGGAGGGGGACCCTCGGCGAGCAGTACTTC. Translated, it gives CASRRGTLGEQYF.

The chain uses TRBV4-2 and TRBJ1-5; 9 bases are shared with TRBD1. Losses at the gene ends were 7 bases for V and 4 bases for J; bases not matched to a gene: 5. The CDR3 loop spans 14 amino acids. Germline loops: CDR1 LGHNA, CDR2 YNFKEQ. CDR3 in amino acids: CASTSDRGNQPQHF. The CDR3, as DNA: TGTGCCAGCACCTCAGACAGGGGGAATCAGCCCCAGCATTTT.

The chain uses TRBV19 and TRBJ1-2; D might be TRBD1 (5 bases). The CDR3 totals 14 residues. The ends were cut back, 1 base at V and 1 base at J, with 7 bases in the middle. CDR1 LNHDA and CDR2 SQIVND come from the germline V gene (reference sequence). The DNA for the CDR3 is TGTGCCAGTAGTATAGCCAGGGTTAACTATGGCTACACCTTC. Translating gives CASSIARVNYGYTF.